One sample yielded the 14 T cell receptor beta chains listed below, sequenced in a study of tumor-infiltrating lymphocytes in primary liver carcinoma. It was from roughly 20-30 mg of unsorted bulk tissue that RNA and DNA were co-extracted. The researchers produced TCR beta cDNA from approximately 540 ng total RNA with a constant-region primer. Researchers made the TCR beta libraries by running three nested multiplex PCR rounds with slightly modified ARM-PCR. The first two PCR rounds used TRBV1-TRBV30 forward primers with a C-beta reverse primer, roughly 11 cycles each. MiXCR, applied by TCRdb to the multiplex PCR reads, yields one record per CDR3 protein. Of 100,000 or so distinct CDR3 sequences in the sample, around three quarters were seen once. The source material was liver tumor tissue from sampling region 5. Subset here: tumor region T5, tumor centre. The receptors were sampled from a woman aged 60-75 years with primary liver carcinoma and hepatitis B virus infection.

A word on this clonotype: A read error may explain this, as a much larger clone is one base away. The chain couples TRBV6-4 to TRBJ2-3; D may be TRBD2 (7 bases). V lost 5 bases to trimming and J lost 5 bases, with 20 bases between them. Germline V gene data show CDR1 as MRHNA and CDR2 as SNTAGT. This CDR3 region has 16 residues. CDR3 loop: CASSPSGAGGIDTQYF. Here the CDR3 DNA reads TGTGCCAGCAGTCCAAGCGGGGCTGGGGGCATAGATACGCAGTATTTT.

Worth noting for this clonotype: Possible read error: a much larger clone is one base away. The rearrangement joins TRBV29-1 to TRBJ2-5, with D possibly TRBD1 on 5 matching bases. CDR1 is SQVTM and CDR2 is ANQGSEA in the germline V gene. Deletions cut 8 bases from V and 5 bases from J, with 18 bases between. There are 13 residues in the CDR3. In nucleotides, the CDR3 is TGCAGCCTCTGGACAAGGGGAAAGGAGACCCAGTACTTC. Amino acids: CSLWTRGKETQYF.

This clonotype appeared many times. This sequence joins TRBV5-5 and TRBJ2-2; D gene uncertain. The V gene's germline CDR1 is SGHKS and CDR2 YYEKEE (reference sequence). V lost 0 bases and J lost 8, with 11 bases in between. This CDR3 has 14 residues. CDR3 sequence reads: CASSLDSFSGELFF. CDR3 bases: TGTGCCAGCAGCTTGGACAGTTTTTCTGGGGAGCTGTTTTTT.

Notes on this clonotype: At one end the junction does not follow the germline gene, possibly because of a read error. The genes are TRBV30 and TRBJ1-1; 7 bases are shared with TRBD1. This CDR3 is built from 16 residues. Germline V gene lookup returns CDR1 GTSNPN and CDR2 SVGIG (reference sequence). In DNA form, the CDR3 reads TGTGCCTGGAGTGTACTGGGGACAGAGAAGAACATTGAAGCTTTCTTT. Its protein is CAWSVLGTEKNIEAFF.

Concerning this clonotype: The junction differs from germline at one of its ends, possibly a read error. V and J are TRBV7-3 and TRBJ2-3; 11 bases match TRBD2. The V gene's germline CDR1 is SGHTA and CDR2 FQGTGA. The length of the CDR3 is 19 residues. CDR3 sequence reads: CVSSLTGIAGGQMADTQYF. CDR3 coding DNA: TGTGTCAGCAGCTTGACAGGAATAGCGGGAGGGCAGATGGCAGATACGCAGTATTTT.

The genes are TRBV28 and TRBJ2-3, with no clear D. V was clipped by 0 bases and J by 1 base, with 8 bases between them. CDR1 and CDR2 (germline): MDHEN, SYDVKM. This CDR3 has 15 residues. DNA of the CDR3: TGTGCCAGCAGTTTATGGGGGTCGGGCACAGATACGCAGTATTTT. This encodes CASSLWGSGTDTQYF.

Note on this clonotype: As the CDR3 is not closed by the conserved phenylalanine or tryptophan, this likely results from a read error. The genes are TRBV6-6 and TRBJ2-1, with 14 bases that match TRBD2. V lost 5 bases, J lost 12 bases, and 15 bases stayed unmatched. Per germline, CDR1 MNHNY and CDR2 SVGAGI (reference sequence). The CDR3 totals 17 residues. CDR3 coding DNA: TGTGCCAGCAGTGCCGGGACTAGCGGGAGCTGGGTCGATGGGCAGTTCATC. Encoded protein: CASSAGTSGSWVDGQFI.

Concerning this clonotype itself: Just one base apart from a much larger clone, this may be a read error. The V gene is TRBV4-2, the J gene TRBJ2-2; 12 bases are a match to TRBD2. After removal of 0 bases from V and 3 bases from J, the junction contained 8 bases not matched to a gene. CDR1 is LGHNA and CDR2 is YNFKEQ in the germline V gene. The CDR3 runs to 19 residues. The CDR3 sequence is CASSQDLILAGGDTGELFF. For the CDR3, the DNA is TGTGCCAGCAGCCAAGATTTAATACTAGCGGGAGGAGACACCGGGGAGCTGTTTTTT.

In this sample, this clonotype turned up once. At one of its ends the junction is not consistent with the germline gene, which may arise from a read error. The rearrangement uses TRBV4-2 and TRBJ2-2; D gene uncertain. This CDR3 spans 16 amino acids. CDR1 and CDR2 (germline): LGHNA, YNFKEQ. The CDR3 is CASSRQVRTNTRELFF. As DNA, the CDR3 is TGTGCCAGCAGCCGCCAGGTCCGCACGAACACCAGGGAGCTGTTTTTT.

Comments on this clonotype: Mismatch with germline at one junction end may stem from a read error. The rearrangement links TRBV7-8 to TRBJ1-4; D is undetermined. The CDR3 length is 15 residues. CDR1 and CDR2 from the germline V gene are SGHVS and FQNEAQ. In DNA form, the CDR3 reads TGTGTCAGCAGCAGCCGGGATGGACGTAATGAAAAACTGTTTTTT. Translated, it gives CVSSSRDGRNEKLFF.

This chain connects TRBV20-1 to TRBJ2-1; D call uncertain. The length of the CDR3 is 14 residues. Germline CDR1 and CDR2: DFQATT and SNEGSKA (reference sequence). Trimming left V 4 bases short and J 0 bases short, with 10 bases between. In DNA form, the CDR3 reads TGCAGTGCTATGAACACACGCTCCTACAATGAGCAGTTCTTC. This sequence encodes CSAMNTRSYNEQFF.

As concerns this clonotype: One end of the junction is discordant with germline, which a read error may explain. The chain uses TRBV4-1 and TRBJ2-7, with D tentatively TRBD1 (6 bases). CDR1 and CDR2 from the germline V gene are MGHRA and YSYEKL. This CDR3 contains 14 residues. The CDR3 loop reads CASSQAEQGYEQYF. DNA for the CDR3: TGCGCCAGCAGTCAAGCGGAACAGGGTTACGAGCAGTACTTC.

This clonotype was picked up many times. V is TRBV7-8 and J is TRBJ2-2, with 8 nucleotides matching TRBD1. This CDR3 contains 15 residues. V trimming: 1 base; J trimming: 4 bases; junction bases outside the gene matches: 2. Looked up from germline, CDR1 is SGHVS and CDR2 is FQNEAQ. The CDR3 protein is CASSLVGQVTGELFF. CDR3 nucleotides: TGTGCCAGCAGCTTAGTGGGACAGGTCACCGGGGAGCTGTTTTTT. The full variable domain, its missing parts supplied by reference TRBV7-8 and TRBJ2-2, is GAGVSQSPRYKVAKRGQDVALRCDPISGHVSLFWYQQALGQGPEFLTYFQNEAQLDKSGLPSDRFFAERPEGSVSTLKIQRTQQEDSAVYLCASSLVGQVTGELFFGEGSRLTVL.

The CDR3 loop is CASSWGFGQGHDQPQYF. The CDR3 region has the DNA TGTGCCAGCAGTTGGGGTTTTGGACAGGGTCACGATCAGCCCCAGTATTTT. This sequence joins TRBV28 and TRBJ1-5; 8 bases are shared with TRBD1. The J call may be incorrect, as the DNA end agrees better with TRBJ2-3. Germline CDR1 reads MDHEN; CDR2 reads SYDVKM. CDR3 length equals 17 residues.